A selection of T cell receptor beta chains follows, all from one sample in a study of CD8 T cells in acute hepatitis C reinfection. Clones were sequenced by immunoSEQ multiplex PCR, and TCRdb holds only the in-frame ones, with some missing. The sample holds approximately 40,000 clones, 70% to 90% seen once. The material sequenced was naive CD8+ T cells from PBMCs. The receptors derive from a woman aged 18 to 35 who spontaneously cleared hepatitis C infection. The conserved cysteine and the conserved F or W are not part of the CDR3 here.

V gene | CDR3 protein
TRBV27 | ASGGGYEQY
TRBV4-1 | ASSQAERGTLGQTQY
TRBV7-6 | ASSKLASGANVLT
TRBV9 | ASSVGRTAPHYGYT
TRBV7-9 | ASSWGYEQY
TRBV27 | ASSPSTGAQPQH
TRBV21-1 | ASSNSRTSASRNTEAF
TRBV19 | ASSYRGNTGELF
TRBV9 | ASSSTGGPGNTIY
TRBV29-1 | SVGLGVTQETQY
TRBV4-1 | ASSQEGSGTGVEQY
TRBV7-2 | ASSPPGAGANVLT
TRBV14 | ASSQSWGAVTEKLF
TRBV29-1 | SVEVAANGELF
TRBV14 | ASSLRDGGVSKTQY
TRBV25-1 | ASSLSGEQY
TRBV15 | ATSTRLGGNPYEQY
TRBV7-3 | ASSSEITGTSTGELF